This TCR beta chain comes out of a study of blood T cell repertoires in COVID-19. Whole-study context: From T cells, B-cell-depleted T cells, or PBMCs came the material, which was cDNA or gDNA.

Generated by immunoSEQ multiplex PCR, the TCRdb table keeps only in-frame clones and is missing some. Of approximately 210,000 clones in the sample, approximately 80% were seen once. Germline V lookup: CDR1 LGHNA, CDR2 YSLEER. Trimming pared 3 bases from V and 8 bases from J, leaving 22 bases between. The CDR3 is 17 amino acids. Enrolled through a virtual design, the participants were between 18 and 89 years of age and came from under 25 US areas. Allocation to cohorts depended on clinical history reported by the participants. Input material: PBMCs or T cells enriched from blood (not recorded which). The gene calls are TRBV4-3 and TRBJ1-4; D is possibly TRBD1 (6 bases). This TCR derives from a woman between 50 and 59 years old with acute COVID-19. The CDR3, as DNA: TGCGCCAGCAGCCAGCAGACATCCACAGGGTTTGGGGAAAAACTGTTTTTT. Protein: CASSQQTSTGFGEKLFF.